This is a list of T cell receptor beta chains from one sample in a study of T-cell memory formation after mild COVID-19. TCRdb re-called the 5' RACE reads through MiXCR, storing one row per CDR3 protein. The table lists roughly 50,000 distinct CDR3 sequences, 8% to 10% of them singletons, with 1.2% in the top ten. Source material: PBMCs or a T cell subset sorted from them (not recorded which). The receptors stem from a man aged 18 to 35 who had mild COVID-19 (a few samples of this study predate the infection). Cell type and time point are not known. CDR3s include the opening cysteine and the closing phenylalanine or tryptophan. The D gene is left open where the match is weak. Clone size is given for some rows only: seen once, a few or many times, or a class if the clone is expanded.

d_gene: .; len: 15; j_gene: TRBJ2-6; abundance: .; v_gene: TRBV6-5; CDR3aa: CASSYAGAGANVLTF; CDR3nt: TGTGCCAGCAGTTACGCTGGGGCCGGGGCCAACGTCCTGACTTTC
d_gene: TRBD1; len: 16; j_gene: TRBJ2-3; abundance: .; v_gene: TRBV5-1; CDR3aa: CASSFHGQGHTDTQYF; CDR3nt: TGCGCCAGCAGCTTCCACGGACAGGGACACACAGATACGCAGTATTTT
d_gene: TRBD2; len: 13; j_gene: TRBJ2-5; abundance: .; v_gene: TRBV29-1; CDR3aa: CSVGLAGEETQYF; CDR3nt: TGCAGTGTCGGACTAGCGGGGGAAGAGACCCAGTACTTC
d_gene: .; len: 15; j_gene: TRBJ1-6; abundance: few; v_gene: TRBV3-1; CDR3aa: CASSQWGGVDSPLHF; CDR3nt: TGTGCCAGCAGCCAATGGGGGGGGGTTGATTCACCCCTCCACTTT
d_gene: .; len: 15; j_gene: TRBJ2-2; abundance: many; v_gene: TRBV5-1; CDR3aa: CASSLTGPNTGELFF; CDR3nt: TGCGCCAGCAGCTTGACAGGGCCAAACACCGGGGAGCTGTTTTTT
d_gene: TRBD1; len: 12; j_gene: TRBJ2-3; abundance: many; v_gene: TRBV7-6; CDR3aa: CASSSPTGPQYF; CDR3nt: TGTGCCAGCAGTTCCCCGACAGGGCCCCAGTATTTT
d_gene: .; len: 12; j_gene: TRBJ1-2; abundance: few; v_gene: TRBV7-2; CDR3aa: CASSRDRNGYTF; CDR3nt: TGTGCCAGCAGCCGTGACAGAAATGGCTACACCTTC
d_gene: .; len: 14; j_gene: TRBJ1-2; abundance: .; v_gene: TRBV6-6; CDR3aa: CASSYTDRDYGYTF; CDR3nt: TGTGCCAGCAGTTACACCGACAGAGACTATGGCTACACCTTC
d_gene: TRBD1; len: 14; j_gene: TRBJ2-3; abundance: .; v_gene: TRBV12-3/TRBV12-4; CDR3aa: CASTPGQGAGTQYF; CDR3nt: TGTGCCAGCACCCCGGGACAGGGGGCTGGTACGCAGTATTTT
d_gene: TRBD1; len: 12; j_gene: TRBJ1-2; abundance: .; v_gene: TRBV6-5; CDR3aa: CASSEGARGYTF; CDR3nt: TGTGCCAGCAGTGAGGGGGCCCGGGGCTACACCTTC